The source of this T cell receptor (beta chain) is a study of radiotherapy plus CTLA-4 blockade in lung cancer. This CDR3 region has 16 residues. V was pared by 2 bases and J by 3 bases, with 4 bases of the junction left unmatched. Germline-derived CDR1 and CDR2 are MNHEY and SMNVEV (reference sequence). Sequencing was performed with immunoSEQ multiplex PCR; in TCRdb, only in-frame clones are kept and a portion is missing. The table has some 33,000 clones, 60% to 80% seen once; the top ten hold around 5.1%. The chain combines TRBV27 with TRBJ1-4, with 9 bases fitting TRBD1. The clonotype originates from a human donor with non-small cell lung cancer whose response to radiotherapy plus ipilimumab could not be evaluated. The sample in question was peripheral blood, obtained from a patient treated with radiotherapy plus ipilimumab. The CDR3: CASSLGTGTSNEKLFF. For the CDR3, the DNA is TGTGCCAGCAGTTTAGGGACAGGGACTTCTAATGAAAAACTGTTTTTT.